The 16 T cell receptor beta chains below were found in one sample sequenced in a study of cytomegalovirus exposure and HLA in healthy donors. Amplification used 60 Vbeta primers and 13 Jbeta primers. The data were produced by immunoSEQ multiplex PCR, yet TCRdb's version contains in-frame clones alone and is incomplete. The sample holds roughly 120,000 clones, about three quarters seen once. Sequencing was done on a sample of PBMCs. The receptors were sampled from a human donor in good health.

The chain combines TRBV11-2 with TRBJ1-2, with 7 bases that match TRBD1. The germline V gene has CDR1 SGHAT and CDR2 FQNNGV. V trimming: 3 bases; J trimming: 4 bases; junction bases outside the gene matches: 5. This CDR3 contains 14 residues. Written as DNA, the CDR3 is TGTGCCAGCAGCTTGGGGGGACAGATCTATGGCTACACCTTC. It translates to CASSLGGQIYGYTF.

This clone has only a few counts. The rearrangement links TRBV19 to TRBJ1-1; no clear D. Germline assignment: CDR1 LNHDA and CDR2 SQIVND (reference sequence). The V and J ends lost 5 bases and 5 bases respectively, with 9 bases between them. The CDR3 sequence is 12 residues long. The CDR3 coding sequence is TGTGCCAGTAGTTCCTTGAGTACTGAAGCTTTCTTT. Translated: CASSSLSTEAFF.

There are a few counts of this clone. CDR3 amino acids: CASTDRGYGYTF. CDR3 DNA: TGCGCCAGCACTGATAGGGGCTATGGCTACACCTTC. The rearrangement uses TRBV4-1 and TRBJ1-2, with D perhaps TRBD1 (5 bases). Germline CDR1 is MGHRA and CDR2 is YSYEKL. The V and J ends lost 7 bases and 4 bases respectively, with 10 bases between them. CDR3 length: 12 residues.

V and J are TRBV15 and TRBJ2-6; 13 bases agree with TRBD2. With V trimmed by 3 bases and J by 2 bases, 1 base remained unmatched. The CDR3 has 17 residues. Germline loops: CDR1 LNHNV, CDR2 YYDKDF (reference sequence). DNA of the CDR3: TGTGCCACCAGCAGCGGACTAGCGGGGGCTGGGGCCAACGTCCTGACTTTC. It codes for CATSSGLAGAGANVLTF.

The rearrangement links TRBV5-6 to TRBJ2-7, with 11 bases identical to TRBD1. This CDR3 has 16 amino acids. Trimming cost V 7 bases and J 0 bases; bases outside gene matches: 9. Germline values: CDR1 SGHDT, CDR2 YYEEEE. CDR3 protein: CASVARDRGASYEQYF. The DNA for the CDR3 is TGTGCCAGCGTTGCCCGGGACAGGGGGGCCTCCTACGAGCAGTACTTC.

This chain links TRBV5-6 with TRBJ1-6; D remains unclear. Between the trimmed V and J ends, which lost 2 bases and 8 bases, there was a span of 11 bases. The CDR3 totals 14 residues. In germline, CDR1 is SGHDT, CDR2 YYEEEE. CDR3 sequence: CASSFFGEDSPLHF. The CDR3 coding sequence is TGTGCCAGCAGCTTCTTTGGGGAGGATTCACCCCTCCACTTT.

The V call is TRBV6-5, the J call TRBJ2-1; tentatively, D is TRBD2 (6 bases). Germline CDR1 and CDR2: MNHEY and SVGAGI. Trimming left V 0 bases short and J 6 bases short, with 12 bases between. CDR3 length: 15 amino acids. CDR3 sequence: CASSYSPGLPNEQFF. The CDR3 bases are TGTGCCAGCAGTTACTCGCCGGGACTCCCCAATGAGCAGTTCTTC.

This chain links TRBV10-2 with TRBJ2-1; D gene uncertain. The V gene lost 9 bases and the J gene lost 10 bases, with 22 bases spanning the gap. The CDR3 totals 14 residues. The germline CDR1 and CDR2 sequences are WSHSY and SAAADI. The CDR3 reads CARAPGPQPGEQFF. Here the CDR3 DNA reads TGCGCCAGGGCCCCCGGCCCCCAACCAGGAGAGCAGTTCTTC.

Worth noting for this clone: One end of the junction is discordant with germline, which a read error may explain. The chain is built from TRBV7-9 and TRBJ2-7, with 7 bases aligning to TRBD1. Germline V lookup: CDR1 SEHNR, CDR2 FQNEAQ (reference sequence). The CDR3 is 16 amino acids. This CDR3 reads CSSSLGSDRILYEQYF. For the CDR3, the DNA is TGTTCCAGCAGCTTAGGTTCGGACAGGATCCTCTACGAGCAGTACTTC.

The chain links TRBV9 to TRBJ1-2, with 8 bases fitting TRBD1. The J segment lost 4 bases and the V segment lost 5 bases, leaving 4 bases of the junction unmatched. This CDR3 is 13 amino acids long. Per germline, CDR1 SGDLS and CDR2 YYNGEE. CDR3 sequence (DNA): TGTGCCAGCAGGGGACAGGACTCCTATGGCTACACCTTC. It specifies CASRGQDSYGYTF.

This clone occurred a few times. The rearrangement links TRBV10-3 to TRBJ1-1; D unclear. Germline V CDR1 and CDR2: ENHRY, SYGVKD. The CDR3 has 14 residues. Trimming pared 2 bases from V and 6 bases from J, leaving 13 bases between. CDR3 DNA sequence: TGTGCCATCAGTGAGACGAGAGACGGGGCTGAAGCTTTCTTT. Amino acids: CAISETRDGAEAFF.

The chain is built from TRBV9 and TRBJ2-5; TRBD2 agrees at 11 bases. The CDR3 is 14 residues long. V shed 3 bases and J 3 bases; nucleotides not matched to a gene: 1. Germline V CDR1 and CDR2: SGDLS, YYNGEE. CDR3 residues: CASSALAGEETQYF. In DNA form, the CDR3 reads TGTGCCAGCAGCGCACTAGCGGGGGAAGAGACCCAGTACTTC.

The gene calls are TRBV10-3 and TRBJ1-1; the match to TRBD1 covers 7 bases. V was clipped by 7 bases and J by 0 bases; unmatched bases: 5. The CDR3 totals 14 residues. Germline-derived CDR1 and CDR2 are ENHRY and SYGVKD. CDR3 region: CAITPDRLNTEAFF. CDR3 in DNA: TGTGCCATCACGCCGGACAGGCTGAACACTGAAGCTTTCTTT.

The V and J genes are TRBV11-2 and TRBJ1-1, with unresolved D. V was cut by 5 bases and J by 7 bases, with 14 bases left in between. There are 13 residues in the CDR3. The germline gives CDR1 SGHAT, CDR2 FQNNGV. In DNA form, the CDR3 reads TGTGCCAGCAGCCCCGTTGAGGCTGGTGAAGCTTTCTTT. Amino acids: CASSPVEAGEAFF.

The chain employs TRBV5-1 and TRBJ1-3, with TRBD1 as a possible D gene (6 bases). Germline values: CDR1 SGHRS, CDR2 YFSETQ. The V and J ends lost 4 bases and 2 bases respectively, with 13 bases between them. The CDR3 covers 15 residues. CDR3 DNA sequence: TGCGCCAGCAGCGTCCCGGGACAAACTGGAAACACCATATATTTT. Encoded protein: CASSVPGQTGNTIYF.

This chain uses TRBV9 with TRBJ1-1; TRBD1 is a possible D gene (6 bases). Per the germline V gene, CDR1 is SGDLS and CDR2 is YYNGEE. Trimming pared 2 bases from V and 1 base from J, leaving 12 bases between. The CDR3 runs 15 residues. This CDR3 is CASSVGTGTNTEAFF. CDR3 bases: TGTGCCAGCAGCGTGGGCACAGGGACGAACACTGAAGCTTTCTTT.